These T cell receptor beta chains were read from a single sample in a study of T-cell memory formation after mild COVID-19. Via MiXCR, TCRdb re-called the 5' RACE reads, giving one row per CDR3 protein. The data hold about 300,000 distinct CDR3 sequences, with approximately 19% observed a single time. The sequenced sample was PBMCs or a T cell subset sorted from them (not recorded which). The receptors originated from a young man who had mild COVID-19 (a few samples of this study predate the infection). Cell type and time point are not known. CDR3s include the opening cysteine and the closing phenylalanine or tryptophan. The D gene is left open where the match is weak. Some rows mark clone size as missing; the rest say once, few, many or name a class of expanded clone.

d_call j_call clone_size v_call cdr3_nt cdr3_aa
TRBD2 TRBJ2-1 once TRBV5-1 TGCGCCAGCAGCTTGCTCCCTCTAGCGGGGGGGCAGAATGAGCGGTTCTTC CASSLLPLAGGQNERFF
- TRBJ1-6 - TRBV7-2 TGTGCCAGCAGCCATTTATCCCCCCTCCACTTT CASSHLSPLHF
TRBD1 TRBJ2-5 few TRBV2 TGTGCCAGCAGTCGACAGGGCCAAGAGACCCAGTACTTC CASSRQGQETQYF
- TRBJ1-1 few TRBV5-4 TGTGCCAGCTCGTTGTCCGATGAAGCTTTCTTT CASSLSDEAFF
- TRBJ2-3 few TRBV29-1 TGCAGCGTTGTAAGGGGCCAGGTTAGCCCCGCGCAGTATTTT CSVVRGQVSPAQYF
TRBD1 TRBJ1-1 - TRBV12-3/TRBV12-4 TGTGCCAGCAGTCTCTCCGATTACAGGGGCACTGAAGCTTTCTTT CASSLSDYRGTEAFF
- TRBJ2-2 few TRBV5-6 TGTGCCAGCAGCTGGGGGTCGGCGGGGACCACCGGGGAGCTGTTTTTT CASSWGSAGTTGELFF
- TRBJ2-7 few TRBV9 TGTGCCAGCAGCGCAACAACTAGCTACGAGCAGTACTTC CASSATTSYEQYF
- TRBJ1-1 - TRBV20-1 TGCAGTGCTAGAGCTCTTGCAGCCATGAACACTGAAGCTTTCTTT CSARALAAMNTEAFF
- TRBJ2-3 - TRBV2 TGTGCCAGCAGTGAAGCATGGGGGGGCACAGATACGCAGTATTTT CASSEAWGGTDTQYF
- TRBJ1-4 few TRBV7-9 TGTGCCAGCAGCCCAACCTCCCTCACTGGACTGTTTTTT CASSPTSLTGLFF
- TRBJ1-5 - TRBV5-1 TGCGCCAGCAGCTTGGGGCCGGGCGGCAATCAGCCCCAGCATTTT CASSLGPGGNQPQHF
- TRBJ2-5 - TRBV4-1 TGCGCCAGCAGCCAAATCATAGCATGGCTAGCCCAAGAGACCCAGTACTTC CASSQIIAWLAQETQYF
- TRBJ2-2 - TRBV2 TGTGCCAGCAGTGGACCCGGGGAGCTGTTTTTT CASSGPGELFF
- TRBJ2-5 few TRBV7-2 TGTGCCAGCAGCTTAAATCTAGAGACCCAGTACTTC CASSLNLETQYF
TRBD2 TRBJ2-3 - TRBV6-5 TGTGCCAGTCGAGGAGCGGGGGATACGCAGTATTTT CASRGAGDTQYF
- TRBJ2-5 few TRBV2 TGTGCCAGCATGAGGCAAGAGACCCAGTACTTC CASMRQETQYF
- TRBJ1-2 - TRBV6-5 TGTGCCAGCAGTTCGGGCCGATACTTCGAGGGCTACACCTTC CASSSGRYFEGYTF
TRBD2 TRBJ2-4 few TRBV12-3/TRBV12-4 TGTGCCAGCAGTCTACTAGCGGGGGGGGTAAACATTCAGTACTTC CASSLLAGGVNIQYF
- TRBJ2-5 - TRBV18 TGTGCCAGCTCACCACCCAACGAAGGGGACGGAGAATACTTC CASSPPNEGDGEYF
- TRBJ1-5 many TRBV6-5 TGTGCCAGCGGGGTGAATCAGCCCCAGCATTTT CASGVNQPQHF
- TRBJ1-2 - TRBV7-2 TGTGCCAGCAGCCGTGGGGGGGACTATGGCTACACCTTC CASSRGGDYGYTF
TRBD2 TRBJ2-3 - TRBV7-9 TGTGCCAGCAGCTCGAGCTCGGGGGGGAAAGATACGCAGTATTTT CASSSSSGGKDTQYF
- TRBJ2-3 - TRBV23-1 TGCGCCAGCAGTCAACGTCATGACCGGGGGATCACAGATACGCAGTATTTT CASSQRHDRGITDTQYF
- TRBJ2-5 - TRBV12-3/TRBV12-4 TGTGCCAGCACCTTGACTAGACGGGAGACCCAGTACTTC CASTLTRRETQYF
TRBD1 TRBJ1-2 - TRBV7-6 TGTGCCAGCAGCTTAACAGGGGCCAATGGCTACACCTTC CASSLTGANGYTF
- TRBJ1-1 - TRBV5-1 TGCGCCAGCAGTTCCGTTATGAACACTGAAGCTTTCTTT CASSSVMNTEAFF
TRBD1 TRBJ2-7 few TRBV12-3/TRBV12-4 TGTGCCAGCAGTTTGAGCTCCCAGGGGACAGGCGAGCAGTACTTC CASSLSSQGTGEQYF
- TRBJ2-1 - TRBV28 TGTGCCAGCAGTTTGGTGGAGAATGAGCAGTTCTTC CASSLVENEQFF
TRBD2 TRBJ2-4 - TRBV7-9 TGTGCCAGCAGCTCTGAGACTAGCGGACCGGGGTACTTC CASSSETSGPGYF
TRBD2 TRBJ2-5 few TRBV7-7 TGTGCTAGCAGCTTAGAACTAGCGGGGGAAGAGACCCAGTACTTC CASSLELAGEETQYF
- TRBJ2-7 - TRBV3-1 TGTGCCAGCAGCCCCTTCGGTAACAGGGACTACGAGCAGTACTTC CASSPFGNRDYEQYF
TRBD1 TRBJ1-2 - TRBV7-9 TGTGCCAGCAGCCCGCAGGGGGATTCACTTAGTGGCTACACCTTC CASSPQGDSLSGYTF
- TRBJ2-7 few TRBV7-9 TGTGCCAGCAGCTGGGAGGGGGACGACGAGCAGTACTTC CASSWEGDDEQYF
- TRBJ2-1 many TRBV6-6 TGTGCCAGCAGTCTCCAGTGGAAGGATGAGCAGTTCTTC CASSLQWKDEQFF
TRBD1 TRBJ2-3 many TRBV5-1 TGCGCCAGCAGCTTGGGAGGACAGGGTGGAGATACGCAGTATTTT CASSLGGQGGDTQYF
- TRBJ1-1 few TRBV18 TGTGCCAGCTCACCACTTAATGGAAAGAACACTGAAGCTTTCTTT CASSPLNGKNTEAFF
- TRBJ1-2 once TRBV7-9 TGTGCCAGCAGCTTCCGTTCCCCAGAGCACTATGGCTACACCTTC CASSFRSPEHYGYTF
TRBD2 TRBJ2-5 - TRBV7-2 TGTGCCAGCAGCTATACTAGCGAAGGAGGGGAGACCCAGTACTTC CASSYTSEGGETQYF
TRBD1 TRBJ2-7 few TRBV5-1 TGCGCCAGCAGCTGGGGGACAGGGTACGAGCAGTACTTC CASSWGTGYEQYF
- TRBJ2-5 few TRBV20-1 TGCAGTGCTAGGTGGACGTACAGGGAGACCCAGTACTTC CSARWTYRETQYF
- TRBJ1-1 few TRBV9 TGTGCCAGCAGCGTAGGAGCCAACAACGAAGCTTTCTTT CASSVGANNEAFF
- TRBJ1-2 - TRBV10-1 TGCGCCAGCAGTGGACAGACCAACTATGGCTACACCTTC CASSGQTNYGYTF
- TRBJ1-1 - TRBV7-9 TGTGCCAGCAGCCCACCCGCTTCGTCCGAAGCTTTCTTT CASSPPASSEAFF
- TRBJ2-7 few TRBV7-8 TGTGCCAGCAGCTTAGCGCGAACAGGGAAGGACGAGCAGTACTTC CASSLARTGKDEQYF
- TRBJ2-2 - TRBV25-1 TGTGCCAGCAGTGAAAGGAGTTTAAGCGGGGAGCTGTTTTTT CASSERSLSGELFF